This TCR beta chain was retrieved from a study of blood T cell repertoires in COVID-19. As for the study in general: In each case, the material was cDNA or gDNA derived from T cells, B-cell-depleted T cells, or PBMCs.

Authors' methods: Researchers report that nucleated cell counts were estimated from reference gene primer amplification. TCRdb keeps only in-frame clones here, not all; method: immunoSEQ multiplex PCR. D and trimming were read from the DNA, whereas the V and J calls and clone size are those reported in that table. The sample has roughly 100,000 clones, approximately 90% seen once; the top ten hold approximately 3.1%. The germline V gene has CDR1 KGHDR and CDR2 SFDVKD. This CDR3 has 12 amino acids. Germline trimming cut 11 bases from V and 6 bases from J; bases unmatched to any gene: 4. The gene calls are TRBV24-1 and TRBJ1-5; 9 bases fit TRBD1. Sequenced material: peripheral blood. The sequence was obtained from a man aged 50 to 59 in a cohort sampled during active COVID-19. The CDR3 nucleotides are TGTGCCATTGGGACAGGGAGTCAGCCCCAGCATTTT. This codes for CAIGTGSQPQHF.